This T cell receptor beta chain was recovered during a study of blood T cell repertoires in COVID-19. The study drew participants aged roughly 18 to 95 years from some 25 US areas. V gave up 0 bases and J gave up 8 bases, with 14 bases separating them. The CDR3 consists of 14 residues. Germline CDR1 and CDR2: SGHRS and YFSETQ. Some clones are missing from TCRdb's copy, which holds only in-frame ones; the method was immunoSEQ multiplex PCR. The table records approximately 210,000 clones, 65% to 90% of them present only once. The receptor was isolated from a woman aged 45 to 65 with acute COVID-19. The chain combines TRBV5-1 with TRBJ1-1, with a possible D match to TRBD1 (6 bases). Sequencing input: PBMCs or T cells enriched from blood (not recorded which). DNA of the CDR3: TGCGCCAGCAGCTTGGTTACAGGGAATGAAGAAGCTTTCTTT. It is translated as CASSLVTGNEEAFF.